Each of the 27 T cell receptor beta chains below was sequenced from the same sample in a study of tumor-infiltrating lymphocytes in primary liver carcinoma. Blood RNA came from unsorted whole blood; germline DNA was also extracted. Starting material of around 490 ng total RNA yielded TCR beta cDNA via a constant-region primer. Employing slightly modified ARM-PCR, three nested multiplex PCR rounds were run, and these gave rise to the TCR beta libraries. In the first two PCR rounds, TRBV1-TRBV30 forward primers were paired with a C-beta reverse primer, and each round lasted approximately 10 cycles. In TCRdb, the multiplex PCR reads were re-called with MiXCR into one record per CDR3 protein. The table has about 180,000 distinct CDR3 sequences, about 60% seen once. The sample was peripheral blood. The origin of the receptors is a man aged 40-49 years with primary liver carcinoma and hepatitis B virus infection.

The chain joins TRBV6-1 to TRBJ2-5, with D possibly matching TRBD2 (5 bases). V was clipped by 5 bases and J by 5 bases, with 12 bases between them. The CDR3 sequence is 13 residues long. The germline V gene has CDR1 MNHNS and CDR2 SASEGT. The CDR3 loop reads CASSYPGSETQYF. The CDR3, as DNA: TGTGCCAGCAGTTATCCGGGATCGGAGACCCAGTACTTC.

This clonotype has just one count. The rearrangement uses TRBV28 and TRBJ1-4; D is perhaps TRBD1 (5 bases). Trimming pared 3 bases from V and 5 bases from J, leaving 10 bases between. The CDR3 totals 14 residues. Germline values: CDR1 MDHEN, CDR2 SYDVKM. CDR3 nucleotide sequence: TGTGCCAGCAGTTTCCCGGGACGGAATGAAAAACTGTTTTTT. It yields the protein CASSFPGRNEKLFF. The variable domain in full, with the rest retrieved from reference TRBV28 and TRBJ1-4, is DVKVTQSSRYLVKRTGEKVFLECVQDMDHENMFWYRQDPGLGLRLIYFSYDVKMKEKGDIPEGYSVSREKKERFSLILESASTNQTSMYLCASSFPGRNEKLFFGSGTQLSVL.

The chain employs TRBV28 and TRBJ1-4, with 8 bases aligning to TRBD1. V lost 7 bases to trimming and J lost 10 bases; unmatched junction nucleotides: 17. CDR3 length: 16 residues. CDR1 is MDHEN, CDR2 SYDVKM, per germline. CDR3 in DNA: TGTGCCAGCACAACCCTAGGACAGGGACGTTTTGTAAAACTGTTTTTT. It translates to CASTTLGQGRFVKLFF.

The chain combines TRBV6-6 with TRBJ1-1; no reliable D call. Germline V gives CDR1 MNHNY, CDR2 SVGAGI (reference sequence). CDR3 length: 15 amino acids. The V and J ends lost 0 bases and 3 bases respectively, with 11 bases between them. In DNA, the CDR3 is TGTGCCAGCAGTTACTCAGGGAGGTTGGACACTGAAGCTTTCTTT. Translating gives CASSYSGRLDTEAFF.

The rearrangement links TRBV2 to TRBJ1-4; D remains ambiguous. The ends were cut back, 9 bases at V and 9 bases at J, with 11 bases in the middle. Germline lookup yields CDR1 SNHLY and CDR2 FYNNEI. This CDR3 region has 11 residues. The CDR3 region is CARGLPQKLFF. In DNA, the CDR3 is TGTGCCAGAGGTCTGCCGCAAAAACTGTTTTTT.

DNA for the CDR3: TGTGCCTGGAGTGTATTGGACCGGGACAGGGGCTACACTGAAGCTTTCTTT. Translation gives CAWSVLDRDRGYTEAFF. The chain employs TRBV30 and TRBJ1-1; 10 positions agree with TRBD1. Unmatched junction bases numbered 10, after V lost 0 bases and J lost 3 bases. The CDR3 consists of 17 residues. Germline V gives CDR1 GTSNPN, CDR2 SVGIG (reference sequence).

This chain connects TRBV12-3 or TRBV12-4 to TRBJ2-7; weak D call: TRBD1 (5 bases). The CDR3 spans 14 residues. V was clipped by 7 bases and J by 2 bases, with 15 bases between them. Here the CDR3 DNA reads TGTGCCAGCAATTTGGGTATGGGGCCCTACGAGCAGTACTTC. It encodes CASNLGMGPYEQYF.

This clonotype was recorded many times. The chain recombines TRBV6-5 with TRBJ2-2; D is perhaps TRBD1 (5 bases). Germline lookup yields CDR1 MNHEY and CDR2 SVGAGI. The CDR3 contains 14 residues. Trimming left V 9 bases short and J 5 bases short, with 16 bases between. CDR3 nucleotides: TGTGCCAGTGGAGCAGGGATCGGGACCGGGGAGCTGTTTTTT. It encodes CASGAGIGTGELFF.

The genes are TRBV6-6 and TRBJ2-7, with D possibly matching TRBD2 (6 bases). From germline, CDR1 is MNHNY and CDR2 SVGAGI (reference sequence). V gave up 2 bases and J gave up 6 bases, with 8 bases separating them. The CDR3 sequence is 12 residues long. The CDR3 is CASSYGGTEQYF. The CDR3 region has the DNA TGTGCCAGCAGTTACGGAGGGACCGAGCAGTACTTC.

As for this clonotype: This CDR3 is missing its conserved last phenylalanine or tryptophan, likely due to a read error. This rearrangement joins TRBV5-1 to TRBJ2-5; unclear D gene. The CDR3 consists of 13 residues. Per the germline V gene, CDR1 is SGHRS and CDR2 is YFSETQ. V lost 4 bases and J lost 3, with 10 bases in between. The CDR3 loop is CASSLSLKETQYI. DNA for the CDR3: TGCGCCAGCAGCCTGAGTCTTAAAGAGACCCAGTACATC.

In this sample, this clonotype turned up many times. The chain joins TRBV29-1 to TRBJ1-1, with D perhaps matching TRBD1 (6 bases). Trimming cost V 3 bases and J 1 base, with 9 bases left between them. In germline, CDR1 is SQVTM, CDR2 ANQGSEA. The CDR3 is 13 amino acids. Here the CDR3 reads CSVDRQENTEAFF. The CDR3 DNA reads TGCAGCGTTGACAGACAGGAGAACACTGAAGCTTTCTTT.

The chain is built from TRBV11-2 and TRBJ2-2; a possible D gene is TRBD1 (6 bases). In germline, CDR1 is SGHAT, CDR2 FQNNGV. This CDR3 region has 13 residues. In nucleotides, the CDR3 is TGTCTCAGCCAACAGGGATTCACCGGGGAGCTGTTTTTT. Translated, it gives CLSQQGFTGELFF.

This clonotype was counted at least ten times. The chain joins TRBV6-5 to TRBJ1-6; 8 bases agree with TRBD1. Looked up from germline, CDR1 is MNHEY and CDR2 is SVGAGI. The CDR3 totals 13 residues. The ends lost 6 bases at V and 8 bases at J; junction bases unmatched: 3. The CDR3 spells CASRDREDSPLHF. CDR3 DNA: TGTGCCAGCAGGGACAGGGAAGATTCACCCCTCCACTTT.

In this sample, this clonotype turned up a few times. This chain connects TRBV4-2 to TRBJ2-1; TRBD2 is a possible D gene (6 bases). Germline CDR1 LGHNA, CDR2 YNFKEQ. The CDR3 consists of 15 residues. V was shortened by 1 base and J by 5 bases, with 12 bases between the two germline ends. The CDR3 here is CASSQALIADNEQFF. As DNA, the CDR3 is TGTGCCAGCAGCCAAGCGTTGATAGCGGACAATGAGCAGTTCTTC.

Many counts were recorded for this clonotype. V usage is TRBV11-2 and J usage is TRBJ1-3; D gene unclear. The CDR3 is 15 residues long. The V gene's germline CDR1 is SGHAT and CDR2 FQNNGV. Trimming shortened V by 6 bases and J by 0 bases, and 12 bases separated the two germline ends. CDR3 sequence: CASRTDLYSGNTIYF. CDR3 bases: TGTGCCAGCAGGACGGACCTTTACTCTGGAAACACCATATATTTT. The full variable domain, with the rest looked up from reference TRBV11-2 and TRBJ1-3, is EAGVAQSPRYKIIEKRQSVAFWCNPISGHATLYWYQQILGQGPKLLIQFQNNGVVDDSQLPKDRFSAERLKGVDSTLKIQPAKLEDSAVYLCASRTDLYSGNTIYFGEGSWLTVV.

This clonotype was recorded a few times. V is TRBV6-1 and J is TRBJ1-2; D unclear. This CDR3 has 14 residues. Germline CDR1 is MNHNS and CDR2 is SASEGT. V was cut by 2 bases and J by 5 bases, with 12 bases left in between. The CDR3 region is CASSELEGTYGYTF. The CDR3 DNA sequence: TGTGCCAGCAGTGAATTGGAGGGTACATATGGCTACACCTTC.

This clonotype was counted only a few times. The chain combines TRBV10-3 with TRBJ2-3; D is undetermined. The germline CDR1 and CDR2 sequences are ENHRY and SYGVKD. Trimming left V 0 bases short and J 4 bases short, with 8 bases between. The CDR3 sequence is 14 residues long. The CDR3 DNA reads as TGTGCCATCAGTGAGTCGAAAATCGCAGATACGCAGTATTTT. It translates to CAISESKIADTQYF.

A remark on this clonotype: One end of the junction varies from germline; a read error may be responsible. The chain combines TRBV11-2 with TRBJ2-1, with a possible D match to TRBD1 (6 bases). Germline lookup yields CDR1 SGHAT and CDR2 FQNNGV. The CDR3 has 13 residues. CDR3 nucleotide sequence: TGTGCGAGCCGGGGCAGGGGCCAGAATGAGCAGTTCTTT. Translated: CASRGRGQNEQFF. The entire variable domain, with the rest obtained from reference TRBV11-2 and TRBJ2-1, is as follows: EAGVAQSPRYKIIEKRQSVAFWCNPISGHATLYWYQQILGQGPKLLIQFQNNGVVDDSQLPKDRFSAERLKGVDSTLKIQPAKLEDSAVYLCASRGRGQNEQFFGPGTRLTVL.

Turning to this clonotype: Germline and junction disagree at one end, which may indicate a read error. The chain carries TRBV12-3 or TRBV12-4 and TRBJ1-5, with D unclear. This CDR3 has 15 amino acids. The CDR3 loop is CASSFSGQLNQLQHF. The CDR3 DNA reads as TGTGCCAGCAGTTTTTCGGGCCAGCTCAATCAGCTCCAGCATTTT.

This clonotype occurred a few times. The chain combines TRBV12-3 or TRBV12-4 with TRBJ2-7, with 7 bases that match TRBD1. Unmatched junction bases numbered 4, after V lost 4 bases and J lost 4 bases. The CDR3 contains 13 residues. CDR3 nucleotide sequence: TGTGCCAGCAGTTCGGGACAGAGTTACGAGCAGTACTTC. It specifies CASSSGQSYEQYF.

This clonotype was seen a few times. The J gene is TRBJ1-6, the V gene TRBV28; no definite D call. Germline V gene lookup returns CDR1 MDHEN and CDR2 SYDVKM. V was cut by 3 bases and J by 10 bases, with 4 bases left in between. This CDR3 region has 11 residues. Here the CDR3 DNA reads TGTGCCAGCAGTTTGGAGTCACCCCTCCACTTT. Protein sequence: CASSLESPLHF.

The chain joins TRBV5-5 to TRBJ1-1; TRBD1 matches at 7 bases. CDR1 is SGHKS, CDR2 YYEKEE, per germline (reference sequence). V lost 0 bases and J lost 4; bases outside the gene matches: 6. The CDR3 loop spans 15 amino acids. CDR3 nucleotide sequence: TGTGCCAGCAGCTTGGGACAGGGAGAGTCCACTGAAGCTTTCTTT. It specifies CASSLGQGESTEAFF. Using reference TRBV5-5 and TRBJ1-1 for the parts outside the CDR3, the full variable domain is DAGVTQSPTHLIKTRGQQVTLRCSPISGHKSVSWYQQVLGQGPQFIFQYYEKEERGRGNFPDRFSARQFPNYSSELNVNALLLGDSALYLCASSLGQGESTEAFFGQGTRLTVV.

This chain joins TRBV29-1 and TRBJ1-2, with D perhaps matching TRBD1 (5 bases). Between the trimmed V and J ends, which lost 6 bases and 6 bases, there was a span of 17 bases. CDR3 length: 13 amino acids. Per germline, CDR1 SQVTM and CDR2 ANQGSEA. For the CDR3, the DNA is TGCAGCGTCCAAAACAGGATTGTGGATGGCTACACCTTC. Encoded protein: CSVQNRIVDGYTF.

The V call is TRBV6-1, the J call TRBJ1-5; 9 bases are shared with TRBD1. Looked up from germline, CDR1 is MNHNS and CDR2 is SASEGT. The CDR3 spans 17 residues. V gave up 6 bases and J gave up 0 bases; unmatched junction bases: 9. As DNA, the CDR3 is TGTGCCAGCAGCGCGGGACAGGGAGTCCGTAGCAATCAGCCCCAGCATTTT. Its translation: CASSAGQGVRSNQPQHF.

The chain has TRBV29-1 and TRBJ2-5, with a weak D call TRBD2 (7 bases). V lost 7 bases and J lost 4, with 16 bases in between. The length of the CDR3 is 13 residues. Germline V lookup: CDR1 SQVTM, CDR2 ANQGSEA. In DNA form, the CDR3 reads TGCAGCGGAGGGGGGGACATAAGAGAGACCCAGTACTTC. Amino acid sequence: CSGGGDIRETQYF.

Concerning this clonotype: Since the CDR3 does not end with the conserved phenylalanine or tryptophan, this likely comes from a read error. The CDR3 DNA reads as TGTGCCAGCAGCTCCCGCGGGACTAGGGACAATGAGCAGTTCTTG. It specifies CASSSRGTRDNEQFL. The chain couples TRBV5-4 to TRBJ2-1, with 8 nucleotides matching TRBD2. The CDR3 has 15 residues. The germline V gene encodes CDR1 SGHNT and CDR2 YYREEE (reference sequence). V was pared by 3 bases and J by 5 bases, with 7 bases of the junction left unmatched.

With respect to this clonotype: Since the CDR3 does not end with the conserved phenylalanine or tryptophan, this likely comes from a read error. This rearrangement joins TRBV28 to TRBJ2-3, with a tentative D call TRBD1 (6 bases). CDR3 size: 13 residues. V shed 8 bases and J shed 0 bases, with 9 bases lying between them. CDR1 MDHEN and CDR2 SYDVKM come from the germline V gene. The CDR3 bases are TGTGCCAGCGGGGGCGGGAGCACAGATACGCAGTATTCT. It is translated as CASGGGSTDTQYS.